This T cell receptor (beta chain) was sequenced during a study of human T cells and chemical hapten exposure. At the level of the study: The use of 2% DPC on approximately 2 cm by approximately 2 cm of upper inner arm skin constituted sensitization. In the roughly 24-week study, patients were dosed weekly with diphenylcyclopropenone on the scalp throughout. Patients having alopecia areata, totalis or universalis were mostly female.

V gave up 10 bases and J gave up 0 bases, with 10 bases separating them. Germline loops: CDR1 PRHDT, CDR2 FYEKMQ (reference sequence). The CDR3 has 13 residues. TCRdb called the RACE reads again in MiXCR, with one record for every CDR3 protein. Of a few hundred thousand distinct CDR3 sequences listed, about 4.4% are singletons. Time point reported: patch test 1, 2 weeks after DPC sensitization. Treatment reported: therapeutic diphenylcyclopropenone sensitization with weekly scalp DPC. Drawing of blood took place ahead of applying each patch test. This chain connects TRBV13 to TRBJ1-3; D is ambiguous. Source: whole blood, taken in connection with sensitization to the hapten diphenylcyclopropenone (DPC). This TCR came from a woman aged 50 to 60 with alopecia areata. Some clones in this sample may be carry-over from other donors' samples. CDR3 bases: TGTGCCACGGGCCGCCGCTCTGGAAACACCATATATTTT. Its translation is CATGRRSGNTIYF.